The table lists the clone carrying this TCR beta chain with a few counts. The data belong to a study of blood T cell repertoires in COVID-19. Study as a whole: From the United States, Italy and Spain came samples of acute and convalescent COVID-19. PBMCs, B-cell-depleted T cells, or T cells provided the cDNA or gDNA that made up the material.

Methods used by the authors: The authors estimated nucleated cell counts from reference gene primer amplification. Sequencing used immunoSEQ multiplex PCR; TCRdb keeps in-frame clones, though not all of them. The DNA was the basis for D and trimming; V, J and clone size are from that table. This sample yields about 20,000 clones, of which around 92% are seen a single time; 5% to 7.5% belongs to the top ten. Germline lookup yields CDR1 SGHTA and CDR2 FQGTGA. The CDR3 sequence is 13 residues long. V lost 2 bases and J 6 bases, leaving 10 bases between the germline ends. The V gene is TRBV7-3, the J gene TRBJ1-1, with TRBD1 as a possible D gene (5 bases). Material: peripheral blood. The clonotype originates from a human donor in a cohort sampled during active COVID-19. The CDR3 nucleotides read TGTGCCAGCAGCTTAGTCCTAGGGGCTGAAGCTTTCTTT. Translating gives CASSLVLGAEAFF.